This entry lists 17 T cell receptor beta chains sequenced from one sample in a study of human T cells and chemical hapten exposure. TCRdb independently ran MiXCR on the RACE reads; one entry per CDR3 protein. The sample shows a few hundred thousand distinct CDR3 sequences, 5.5% of them seen only once. Time point here: pre-sensitization, week 0. As for treatment: therapeutic diphenylcyclopropenone sensitization with weekly scalp DPC. The specimen comprised whole blood, sampled in connection with sensitization to the hapten diphenylcyclopropenone (DPC). The receptors were gathered from a woman aged 18-29 years with alopecia areata. Some clones in this sample may be carry-over from other donors' samples.

V usage is TRBV18 and J usage is TRBJ2-5; possibly TRBD1 for D (6 bases). This CDR3 comprises 14 residues. V was clipped by 6 bases and J by 5 bases, with 16 bases between them. Per germline, CDR1 KGHSH and CDR2 LQKENI. CDR3 sequence: CASSKDSPRETQYF. For the CDR3, the DNA is TGTGCCAGCTCGAAGGACAGTCCAAGGGAGACCCAGTACTTC.

This clonotype has at least ten counts. This chain joins TRBV28 and TRBJ2-7; possibly TRBD1 for D (5 bases). The V and J ends lost 4 bases and 6 bases respectively, with 16 bases between them. CDR1 and CDR2 (germline): MDHEN, SYDVKM. The CDR3 is made up of 14 amino acids. The chain's CDR3 is CASSSPDGRVEQYF. DNA of the CDR3: TGTGCCAGCAGTTCTCCCGACGGCAGGGTCGAGCAGTACTTC.

The chain couples TRBV20-1 to TRBJ2-3, with 7 bases that match TRBD2. V lost 6 bases to trimming and J lost 1 base; unmatched junction nucleotides: 10. Germline CDR1 reads DFQATT; CDR2 reads SNEGSKA (reference sequence). CDR3 length: 15 residues. Here the CDR3 DNA reads TGCAGTGCCCCTGATGCGGGGGTGGGCACAGATACGCAGTATTTT. Translated: CSAPDAGVGTDTQYF.

This clonotype appeared a few times. This chain connects TRBV28 to TRBJ2-3; D remains ambiguous. The CDR3 extends over 14 amino acids. With 3 bases removed from V and 4 bases from J, the gap between germline ends came to 11 bases. Germline CDR1 reads MDHEN; CDR2 reads SYDVKM. This CDR3 reads CASSFPAMADTQYF. The CDR3 DNA reads TGTGCCAGCAGTTTCCCCGCCATGGCAGATACGCAGTATTTT.

Ten or more counts support this clonotype. The chain recombines TRBV5-6 with TRBJ2-3; maybe TRBD1 (5 bases). V lost 7 bases, J lost 4 bases, and 13 bases lay in between. The germline CDR1 and CDR2 sequences are SGHDT and YYEEEE. The CDR3 is made up of 13 amino acids. The CDR3 is CASCWIGADTQYF. Written as DNA, the CDR3 is TGTGCCAGCTGCTGGATAGGGGCAGATACGCAGTATTTT.

The V call is TRBV28, the J call TRBJ2-2; the D gene could be TRBD1 or TRBD2 (5 bases each). Between the trimmed V and J ends, which lost 5 bases and 5 bases, there was a span of 15 bases. CDR1 and CDR2 (germline): MDHEN, SYDVKM. This CDR3 region has 15 residues. The CDR3 protein is CASSQHRTGTGELFF. The CDR3 coding sequence is TGTGCCAGCAGTCAACACAGGACGGGGACCGGGGAGCTGTTTTTT. The variable domain in full, with the rest retrieved from reference TRBV28 and TRBJ2-2, is DVKVTQSSRYLVKRTGEKVFLECVQDMDHENMFWYRQDPGLGLRLIYFSYDVKMKEKGDIPEGYSVSREKKERFSLILESASTNQTSMYLCASSQHRTGTGELFFGEGSRLTVL.

This clonotype was observed many times. The rearrangement joins TRBV18 to TRBJ1-2; D is possibly TRBD1 (5 bases). CDR1 KGHSH and CDR2 LQKENI come from the germline V gene. Trimming stripped 4 bases from V and 4 bases from J, with 10 bases between. The CDR3 runs 13 residues. The CDR3 DNA follows: TGTGCCAGCTCACTCGACAGCACCTATGGCTACACCTTC. Its translation is CASSLDSTYGYTF.

Details on this clonotype: A read error may be the cause here, since a much bigger clone is one base away. V is TRBV5-1 and J is TRBJ2-5; D is possibly TRBD2 (5 bases). The CDR3 is 13 residues long. CDR1 and CDR2 from the germline V gene are SGHRS and YFSETQ. The CDR3 sequence: CASSPHMEETQSF. CDR3 sequence (DNA): TGCGCCAGCAGCCCTCACATGGAGGAGACCCAGTCCTTC.

This clonotype has a count of ten or more. The V and J genes are TRBV7-2 and TRBJ1-2; the match to TRBD1 covers 12 bases. Germline CDR1 SGHTA, CDR2 FQGNSA. The V gene end was trimmed by 3 bases and the J gene end by 7 bases; junction bases not matched to a gene: 6. The CDR3 runs 15 residues. The CDR3 region has the DNA TGTGCCAGCAGCTTTTCCGGGACAGGGGGCCTTGGCTACACCTTC. Translated: CASSFSGTGGLGYTF.

This clonotype has at least ten counts. J is TRBJ1-2 and V is TRBV6-5; TRBD1 matches 7 bases. Trimming at V came to 5 bases and at J to 4 bases, leaving 4 bases not matched to a gene. CDR1 and CDR2 (germline): MNHEY, SVGAGI. The CDR3 consists of 13 residues. In DNA form, the CDR3 reads TGTGCCAGCAGTCAGGACAGGTTCTATGGCTACACCTTC. Amino acid sequence: CASSQDRFYGYTF.

This clonotype came up a few times. V usage is TRBV11-2 and J usage is TRBJ2-3, with D tentatively TRBD1 (6 bases). The CDR3 spans 16 residues. Germline V gene lookup returns CDR1 SGHAT and CDR2 FQNNGV. V lost 2 bases to trimming and J lost 4 bases, with 16 bases between them. The CDR3 is CASSLNPGAGADTQYF. Written as DNA, the CDR3 is TGTGCCAGCAGCTTAAATCCGGGCGCAGGGGCAGATACGCAGTATTTT.

This chain links TRBV28 with TRBJ2-3; no firm D call. Germline V gives CDR1 MDHEN, CDR2 SYDVKM. This CDR3 region has 14 residues. V lost 6 bases to trimming and J lost 1 base, with 11 bases between them. The CDR3 sequence: CASSRVGRTDTQYF. DNA for the CDR3: TGTGCCAGCAGCCGTGTTGGGCGCACAGATACGCAGTATTTT.

This clonotype was seen a few times. The chain recombines TRBV29-1 with TRBJ1-4; D ambiguous. The CDR3 has 11 amino acids. The germline CDR1 and CDR2 sequences are SQVTM and ANQGSEA. V lost 4 bases and J lost 8, with 8 bases in between. This chain's CDR3 is CSVGVGEKLFF. In DNA form, the CDR3 reads TGCAGCGTTGGGGTCGGGGAAAAACTGTTTTTT.

The table lists this clonotype with many counts. V usage is TRBV7-9 and J usage is TRBJ2-4; TRBD2 is a possible D gene (6 bases). This CDR3 has 17 residues. In germline, CDR1 is SEHNR, CDR2 FQNEAQ (reference sequence). Trimming removed 0 bases at V and 0 bases at J, with 12 bases between. CDR3 sequence (DNA): TGTGCCAGCAGCTTAGCGGTCGGAGGGTTAGCCAAAAACATTCAGTACTTC. It translates to CASSLAVGGLAKNIQYF.

This clonotype was picked up many times. J is TRBJ1-2 and V is TRBV4-3; D call uncertain. The CDR3 totals 14 residues. Germline CDR1 LGHNA, CDR2 YSLEER. V gave up 5 bases and J gave up 1 base, with 11 bases separating them. The CDR3: CASSEQRINYGYTF. The CDR3 bases are TGCGCCAGCAGCGAACAGCGGATTAACTATGGCTACACCTTC.

The chain has TRBV11-1 and TRBJ1-1; D remains ambiguous. The V end lost 5 bases, the J end lost 4 bases, and 11 bases lay between the germline ends. This CDR3 contains 13 residues. Germline assignment: CDR1 SGHAT and CDR2 FQDESV (reference sequence). In DNA form, the CDR3 reads TGTGCCAGCAGCCCCAGCTTGGTCACTGAAGCTTTCTTT. Its translation is CASSPSLVTEAFF.

Only a few counts were recorded for this clonotype. This rearrangement joins TRBV24-1 to TRBJ2-1; TRBD2 agrees at 7 bases. This CDR3 region has 16 residues. J gave up 10 bases and V 3 bases, and 14 bases lay outside the gene matches. The germline gives CDR1 KGHDR, CDR2 SFDVKD. The CDR3 coding sequence is TGTGCCACCAGTGATGGCAGGAGCGGGATTTCAGGGGAGCAGTTCTTC. This encodes CATSDGRSGISGEQFF.